The 28 T cell receptor beta chains reported below all come from one sample, sequenced in a study of neoadjuvant nivolumab and ipilimumab in lung cancer. Clones were read by immunoSEQ multiplex PCR, and TCRdb kept only the in-frame ones, dropping some. The table has 4,500 to 5,000 clones, less than 75% seen once; the top ten hold roughly a tenth. The source was tumor tissue, collected after neoadjuvant nivolumab, alone or with ipilimumab, at or shortly before surgery. The receptors derive from an adult with non-small cell lung cancer.

The rearrangement links TRBV29-1 to TRBJ1-1; D is ambiguous. CDR3 length: 13 amino acids. V gave up 7 bases and J gave up 5 bases, with 17 bases separating them. Germline CDR1 reads SQVTM; CDR2 reads ANQGSEA. This CDR3 reads CSADYWGGTEAFF. In nucleotides, the CDR3 is TGCAGCGCCGACTATTGGGGAGGGACTGAAGCTTTCTTT.

The chain recombines TRBV2 with TRBJ1-2; D may be TRBD1 (5 bases). The germline gives CDR1 SNHLY, CDR2 FYNNEI. Trimming left V 6 bases short and J 4 bases short, with 6 bases between. CDR3 length equals 11 residues. In nucleotides, the CDR3 is TGTGCCAGCAGCCAGGGCTATGGCTACACCTTC. Translation: CASSQGYGYTF.

The rearrangement uses TRBV28 and TRBJ2-2, with D possibly called TRBD1 or TRBD2 (5 bases each). Germline CDR1 and CDR2: MDHEN and SYDVKM. The CDR3 has 14 residues. The V and J ends lost 7 bases and 4 bases respectively, with 13 bases between them. The CDR3 DNA reads as TGTGCCAGCATGAGACAGAGGGTCACCGGGGAGCTGTTTTTT. Residues: CASMRQRVTGELFF.

This clone was found once. This rearrangement joins TRBV5-1 to TRBJ2-4; TRBD1 matches 8 bases. After removal of 0 bases from V and 8 bases from J, the junction contained 4 bases not matched to a gene. The germline CDR1 and CDR2 sequences are SGHRS and YFSETQ. This CDR3 is 14 amino acids long. In DNA, the CDR3 is TGCGCCAGCAGCTTGGCGGGACAGGAGGACATTCAGTACTTC. Translating gives CASSLAGQEDIQYF.

This clone was seen a handful of times. This chain links TRBV27 with TRBJ2-1, with TRBD2 identical over 13 bases. The V gene end was trimmed by 8 bases and the J gene end by 12 bases; junction bases not matched to a gene: 7. Germline CDR1 reads MNHEY; CDR2 reads SMNVEV (reference sequence). The CDR3 has 13 residues. CDR3 amino acids: CASQQLAGGPQFF. The CDR3 DNA is TGTGCCAGCCAACAACTAGCGGGGGGGCCGCAGTTCTTC.

The count of this clone is one. The chain recombines TRBV10-2 with TRBJ2-3; 8 nucleotides line up with TRBD1. Looked up from germline, CDR1 is WSHSY and CDR2 is SAAADI. The CDR3 consists of 13 residues. V dropped 10 bases and J dropped 6; count of bases not matched to a gene: 9. The CDR3 is CATLRQGRDTQYF. Here the CDR3 DNA reads TGCGCCACCCTGCGACAGGGGAGGGATACGCAGTATTTT.

This clone was seen a few times. The chain links TRBV30 to TRBJ2-7; 12 bases are a match to TRBD2. The CDR3 length is 15 residues. V lost 3 bases to trimming and J lost 3 bases; unmatched junction nucleotides: 6. Germline V lookup: CDR1 GTSNPN, CDR2 SVGIG (reference sequence). The CDR3 loop is CAWSPRLAGDYEQYV. CDR3 in DNA: TGTGCCTGGAGCCCCCGACTAGCGGGGGACTACGAGCAGTACGTC.

V gene TRBV6-5 combines with J gene TRBJ2-1, with D hard to call. The CDR3 has 13 residues. Germline lookup yields CDR1 MNHEY and CDR2 SVGAGI. V lost 5 bases, J lost 2 bases, and 7 bases lay in between. The CDR3: CASSPGAYNEQFF. In DNA, the CDR3 is TGTGCCAGCAGTCCTGGGGCCTACAATGAGCAGTTCTTC.

The chain recombines TRBV4-1 with TRBJ1-5; D is undetermined. The CDR3 consists of 13 residues. Trimming stripped 0 bases from V and 1 base from J, with 1 base between. The germline gives CDR1 MGHRA, CDR2 YSYEKL. The CDR3 region is CASSQESNQPQHF. In DNA, the CDR3 is TGCGCCAGCAGCCAAGAAAGCAATCAGCCCCAGCATTTT.

This clone rates as large. This chain joins TRBV28 and TRBJ1-5; TRBD1 agrees at 8 bases. The CDR3 is 12 residues long. Per the germline V gene, CDR1 is MDHEN and CDR2 is SYDVKM. With V trimmed by 7 bases and J by 4 bases, 0 bases remained unmatched. The CDR3 DNA follows: TGTGCCAGCAACAGGGGGAATCAGCCCCAGCATTTT. Protein product: CASNRGNQPQHF.

In this sample, this clone turned up once. V gene TRBV18 combines with J gene TRBJ1-2; D is uncertain. V shed 2 bases and J shed 10 bases, with 11 bases lying between them. There are 12 residues in the CDR3. Germline values: CDR1 KGHSH, CDR2 LQKENI. The CDR3 DNA reads as TGTGCCAGCTCACCAGCCTCTGGGCACTACACCTTC. Residues: CASSPASGHYTF.

V and J are TRBV7-8 and TRBJ2-7, with D perhaps TRBD1 (6 bases). Between the trimmed V and J ends, which lost 2 bases and 0 bases, there was a span of 11 bases. The CDR3 is 15 residues long. Germline-derived CDR1 and CDR2 are SGHVS and FQNEAQ. CDR3 residues: CASSLLGGASYEQYF. The CDR3 nucleotides read TGTGCCAGCAGCTTACTAGGGGGAGCCTCCTACGAGCAGTACTTC.

The chain recombines TRBV7-2 with TRBJ1-6; 8 nucleotides align to TRBD1. The CDR3 loop spans 16 amino acids. V was pared by 5 bases and J by 2 bases, with 5 bases of the junction left unmatched. Looked up from germline, CDR1 is SGHTA and CDR2 is FQGNSA. CDR3 sequence (DNA): TGTGCCAGCAGCCCGAGACAGGGGACCTATAATTCACCCCTCCACTTT. It specifies CASSPRQGTYNSPLHF. The full variable domain, in which reference TRBV7-2 and TRBJ1-6 provide the parts outside the CDR3, is GAGVSQSPSNKVTEKGKDVELRCDPISGHTALYWYRQSLGQGLEFLIYFQGNSAPDKSGLPSDRFSAERTGGSVSTLTIQRTQQEDSAVYLCASSPRQGTYNSPLHFGNGTRLTVT.

The chain links TRBV7-9 to TRBJ1-6; D possibly corresponds to TRBD1 (6 bases). The length of the CDR3 is 16 residues. The V gene's germline CDR1 is SEHNR and CDR2 FQNEAQ (reference sequence). V shed 5 bases and J shed 0 bases, with 11 bases lying between them. CDR3 sequence: CASSRWDISYNSPLHF. For the CDR3, the DNA is TGTGCCAGCAGCCGGTGGGACATCTCCTATAATTCACCCCTCCACTTT.

The V and J genes are TRBV11-3 and TRBJ2-3, with 12 nucleotides matching TRBD1. This CDR3 spans 16 amino acids. With 1 base clipped from V and 5 bases from J, the junction kept 4 bases outside the gene matches. Germline values: CDR1 SGHNT, CDR2 YENEEA. The CDR3 bases are TGTGCCAGCAGCTTAGGGGGGACAGGGGGCGTAGATACGCAGTATTTT. The encoded protein is CASSLGGTGGVDTQYF.

The chain links TRBV7-2 to TRBJ2-2, with D unresolved. The CDR3 length is 15 residues. Looked up from germline, CDR1 is SGHTA and CDR2 is FQGNSA. V shed 1 base and J shed 2 bases, with 8 bases lying between them. The CDR3 loop is CASSLGFANTGELFF. For the CDR3, the DNA is TGTGCCAGCAGCTTAGGGTTTGCCAACACCGGGGAGCTGTTTTTT.

The chain couples TRBV29-1 to TRBJ1-1, with TRBD1 matching over 8 bases. The CDR3 consists of 11 residues. The J segment lost 4 bases and the V segment lost 5 bases, leaving 0 bases of the junction unmatched. Germline CDR1 reads SQVTM; CDR2 reads ANQGSEA. Here the CDR3 DNA reads TGCAGCGTTACAGGGGGCACTGAAGCTTTCTTT. Residues: CSVTGGTEAFF. Together with reference TRBV29-1 and TRBJ1-1, the CDR3 gives the full variable domain: SAVISQKPSRDICQRGTSLTIQCQVDSQVTMMFWYRQQPGQSLTLIATANQGSEATYESGFVIDKFPISRPNLTFSTLTVSNMSPEDSSIYLCSVTGGTEAFFGQGTRLTVV.

The V call is TRBV6-5, the J call TRBJ1-5; D is uncertain. In germline, CDR1 is MNHEY, CDR2 SVGAGI. Trimming stripped 8 bases from V and 3 bases from J, with 14 bases between. The CDR3 covers 14 residues. Here the CDR3 reads CASRAGKDNQPQHF. CDR3 nucleotides: TGTGCCAGCCGTGCTGGGAAGGACAATCAGCCCCAGCATTTT.

The rearrangement uses TRBV6-5 and TRBJ1-2; tentative D call: TRBD1 (6 bases). The V end lost 0 bases, the J end lost 6 bases, and 14 bases lay between the germline ends. Per the germline V gene, CDR1 is MNHEY and CDR2 is SVGAGI. The CDR3 totals 15 residues. Here the CDR3 DNA reads TGTGCCAGCAGTTACTCGCGCGGGGGCGCGGATGGCTACACCTTC. This codes for CASSYSRGGADGYTF.

The chain is built from TRBV5-1 and TRBJ2-6, with D tentatively TRBD1 (6 bases). Trimming removed 5 bases from V and 1 base from J, with 16 bases in between. CDR1 and CDR2 (germline): SGHRS, YFSETQ. This CDR3 comprises 17 residues. This CDR3 reads CASSSGQPSSGANVLTF. DNA of the CDR3: TGCGCCAGCAGTTCCGGACAGCCTTCGTCTGGGGCCAACGTCCTGACTTTC.

The chain carries TRBV9 and TRBJ1-4; D gene ambiguous. Trimming left V 2 bases short and J 4 bases short, with 12 bases between. CDR1 and CDR2 from the germline V gene are SGDLS and YYNGEE. CDR3 length: 15 amino acids. CDR3 DNA sequence: TGTGCCAGCAGCGTTGCCGCGCAACTTAATGAAAAACTGTTTTTT. This codes for CASSVAAQLNEKLFF.

This sequence joins TRBV27 and TRBJ1-1; TRBD1 matches at 9 bases. This CDR3 has 14 residues. CDR1 is MNHEY, CDR2 SMNVEV, per germline (reference sequence). The J segment lost 2 bases and the V segment lost 6 bases, leaving 4 bases of the junction unmatched. The CDR3 sequence is CASSRQGDNTEAFF. CDR3 bases: TGTGCCAGCAGCAGACAGGGGGATAACACTGAAGCTTTCTTT.

The genes are TRBV19 and TRBJ1-1, with TRBD1 matching 9 bases. From germline, CDR1 is LNHDA and CDR2 SQIVND (reference sequence). This CDR3 comprises 13 residues. V gave up 8 bases and J gave up 2 bases; unmatched junction bases: 3. The CDR3 DNA reads as TGTGCCAGTGAGGGACAGGGAAACACTGAAGCTTTCTTT. It is translated as CASEGQGNTEAFF.

This clone was detected a few times. J is TRBJ1-2 and V is TRBV4-3; possibly TRBD1 for D (5 bases). The germline V and J ends were trimmed by 0 bases and 6 bases, with 14 bases remaining between them. The CDR3 consists of 15 residues. The germline CDR1 and CDR2 sequences are LGHNA and YSLEER. The CDR3 here is CASSQDQGYINGYTF. In DNA, the CDR3 is TGCGCCAGCAGCCAAGATCAGGGCTATATCAATGGCTACACCTTC.

This chain connects TRBV7-2 to TRBJ2-5; the D is unclear. Trimming took 1 base from V and 3 from J, leaving 6 bases between them. The germline CDR1 and CDR2 sequences are SGHTA and FQGNSA. CDR3 length: 13 residues. The CDR3, as DNA: TGTGCCAGCAGCTTAGGGATTAAAGAGACCCAGTACTTC. Its protein product is CASSLGIKETQYF.

This clone was observed a handful of times. The chain employs TRBV7-9 and TRBJ2-3; possibly TRBD2 for D (6 bases). In germline, CDR1 is SEHNR, CDR2 FQNEAQ (reference sequence). V lost 3 bases and J 4 bases, leaving 11 bases between the germline ends. The CDR3 has 14 residues. CDR3 sequence reads: CASSFRASADTQYF. For the CDR3, the DNA is TGTGCCAGCAGCTTCCGGGCTAGCGCAGATACGCAGTATTTT.

V gene TRBV6-5 combines with J gene TRBJ1-6; D gene uncertain. The CDR3 contains 13 residues. V dropped 4 bases and J dropped 8 bases, with 9 bases sitting between them. Germline V lookup: CDR1 MNHEY, CDR2 SVGAGI. DNA of the CDR3: TGTGCCAGCAGTTTCATCACGGATTCACCCCTCCACTTT. Translating it yields CASSFITDSPLHF.

The chain carries TRBV11-2 and TRBJ2-5; D gene unclear. This CDR3 region has 15 residues. Trimming removed 5 bases at V and 2 bases at J, with 15 bases between. Germline V gene lookup returns CDR1 SGHAT and CDR2 FQNNGV. Here the CDR3 DNA reads TGTGCCAGCAGCCTTTATGGGCGGCGACAAGAGACCCAGTACTTC. Protein: CASSLYGRRQETQYF.